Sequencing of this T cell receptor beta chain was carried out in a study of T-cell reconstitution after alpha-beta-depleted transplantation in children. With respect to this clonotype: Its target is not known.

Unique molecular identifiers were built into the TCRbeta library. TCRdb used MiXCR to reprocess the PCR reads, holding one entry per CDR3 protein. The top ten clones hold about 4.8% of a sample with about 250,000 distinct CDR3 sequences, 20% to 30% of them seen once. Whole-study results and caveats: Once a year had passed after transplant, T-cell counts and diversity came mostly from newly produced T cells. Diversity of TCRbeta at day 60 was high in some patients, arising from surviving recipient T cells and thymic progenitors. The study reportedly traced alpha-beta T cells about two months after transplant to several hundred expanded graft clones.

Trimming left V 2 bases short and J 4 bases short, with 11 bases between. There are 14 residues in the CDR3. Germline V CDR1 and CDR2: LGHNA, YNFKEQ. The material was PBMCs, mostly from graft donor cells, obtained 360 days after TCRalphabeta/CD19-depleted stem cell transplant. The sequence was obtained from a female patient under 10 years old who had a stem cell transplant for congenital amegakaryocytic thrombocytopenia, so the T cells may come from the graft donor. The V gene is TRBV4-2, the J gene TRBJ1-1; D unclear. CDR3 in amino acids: CASSQTDGRTEAFF. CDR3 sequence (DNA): TGTGCCAGCAGCCAAACAGACGGTCGCACTGAAGCTTTCTTT.